This T cell receptor beta chain derives from a study of blood T cells in healthy people across ages. The ends lost 6 bases at V and 4 bases at J; junction bases unmatched: 8. This CDR3 comprises 14 residues. A second PCR, run for roughly 7 to 12 cycles, used a sample-barcoded 5' primer plus a J-beta primer mix. From the 5' RACE reads, TCRdb called clonotypes with MiXCR, one entry per CDR3 protein. The sample lists 710,000 or so distinct CDR3 sequences, over 20% occurring once. The chain couples TRBV12-3 or TRBV12-4 to TRBJ1-1; 7 bases map to TRBD1. Sequencing was done on a sample of blood. The sequence was obtained from a man in his sixties or seventies in good health. CDR3 region: CASSLQGSFTEAFF. The DNA for the CDR3 is TGTGCCAGCAGCTTACAGGGGTCATTCACTGAAGCTTTCTTT.